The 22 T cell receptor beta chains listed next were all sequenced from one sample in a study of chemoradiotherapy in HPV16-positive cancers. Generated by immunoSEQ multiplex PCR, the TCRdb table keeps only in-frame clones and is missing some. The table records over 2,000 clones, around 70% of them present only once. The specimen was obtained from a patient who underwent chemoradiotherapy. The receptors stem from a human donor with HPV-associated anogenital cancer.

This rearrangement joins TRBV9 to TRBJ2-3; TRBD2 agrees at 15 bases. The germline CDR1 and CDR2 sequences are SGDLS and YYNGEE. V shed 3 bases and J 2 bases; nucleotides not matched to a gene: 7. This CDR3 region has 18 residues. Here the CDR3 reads CASSAGTSGRRITDTQYF. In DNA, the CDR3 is TGTGCCAGCAGCGCCGGGACTAGCGGGAGGCGAATCACAGATACGCAGTATTTT.

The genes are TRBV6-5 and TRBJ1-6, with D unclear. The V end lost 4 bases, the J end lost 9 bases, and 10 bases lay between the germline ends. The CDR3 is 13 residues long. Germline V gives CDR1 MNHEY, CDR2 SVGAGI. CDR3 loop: CASSSLGGSPLHF. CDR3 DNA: TGTGCCAGCAGTTCCTTAGGAGGTTCACCCCTCCACTTT.

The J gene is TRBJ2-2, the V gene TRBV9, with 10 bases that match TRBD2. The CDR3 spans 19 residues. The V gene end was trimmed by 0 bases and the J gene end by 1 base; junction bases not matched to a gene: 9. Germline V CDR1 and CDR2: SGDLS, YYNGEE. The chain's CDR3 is CASSVEGLAGEGNTGELFF. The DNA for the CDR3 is TGTGCCAGCAGCGTAGAAGGGCTAGCGGGAGAGGGGAACACCGGGGAGCTGTTTTTT.

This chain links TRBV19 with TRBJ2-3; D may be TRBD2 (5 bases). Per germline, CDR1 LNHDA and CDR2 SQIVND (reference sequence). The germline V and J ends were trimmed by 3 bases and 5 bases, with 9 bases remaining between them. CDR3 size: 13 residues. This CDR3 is CASSISREDTQYF. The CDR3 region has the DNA TGTGCCAGTAGTATTTCCCGGGAAGATACGCAGTATTTT. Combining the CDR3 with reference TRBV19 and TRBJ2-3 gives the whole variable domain DGGITQSPKYLFRKEGQNVTLSCEQNLNHDAMYWYRQDPGQGLRLIYYSQIVNDFQKGDIAEGYSVSREKKESFPLTVTSAQKNPTAFYLCASSISREDTQYFGPGTRLTVL.

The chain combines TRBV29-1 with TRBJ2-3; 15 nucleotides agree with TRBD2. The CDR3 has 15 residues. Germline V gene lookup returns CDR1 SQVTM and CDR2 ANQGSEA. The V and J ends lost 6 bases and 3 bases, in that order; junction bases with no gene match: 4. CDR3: CSVLGTSGRTDTQYF. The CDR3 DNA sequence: TGCAGCGTCCTAGGGACTAGCGGGAGGACAGATACGCAGTATTTT.

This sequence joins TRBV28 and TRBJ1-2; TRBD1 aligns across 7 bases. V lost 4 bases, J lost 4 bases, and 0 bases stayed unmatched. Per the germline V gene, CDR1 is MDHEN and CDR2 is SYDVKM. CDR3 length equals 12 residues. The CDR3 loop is CASSSGGYGYTF. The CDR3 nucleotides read TGTGCCAGCAGTTCAGGGGGCTATGGCTACACCTTC.

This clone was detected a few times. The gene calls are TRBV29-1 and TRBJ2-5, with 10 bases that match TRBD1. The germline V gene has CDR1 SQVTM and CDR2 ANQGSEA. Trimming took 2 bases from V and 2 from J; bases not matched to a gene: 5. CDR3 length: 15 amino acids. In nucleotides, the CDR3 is TGCAGCGTTGAATTGGACAGGGGGAGGCAAGAGACCCAGTACTTC. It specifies CSVELDRGRQETQYF. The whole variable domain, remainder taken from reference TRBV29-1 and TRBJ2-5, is SAVISQKPSRDICQRGTSLTIQCQVDSQVTMMFWYRQQPGQSLTLIATANQGSEATYESGFVIDKFPISRPNLTFSTLTVSNMSPEDSSIYLCSVELDRGRQETQYFGPGTRLLVL.

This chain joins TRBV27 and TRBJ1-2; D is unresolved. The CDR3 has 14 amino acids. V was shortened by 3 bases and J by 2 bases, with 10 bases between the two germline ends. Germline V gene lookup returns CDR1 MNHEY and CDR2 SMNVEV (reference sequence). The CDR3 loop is CASSFRAANYGYTF. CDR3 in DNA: TGTGCCAGCAGTTTTAGAGCAGCGAACTATGGCTACACCTTC.

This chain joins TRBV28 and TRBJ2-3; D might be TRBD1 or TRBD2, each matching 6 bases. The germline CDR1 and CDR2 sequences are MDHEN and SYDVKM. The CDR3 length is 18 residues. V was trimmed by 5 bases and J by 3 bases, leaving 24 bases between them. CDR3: CASSPDRRAGRWTDTQYF. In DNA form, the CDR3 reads TGTGCCAGCAGTCCCGACAGGAGGGCAGGGAGGTGGACAGATACGCAGTATTTT. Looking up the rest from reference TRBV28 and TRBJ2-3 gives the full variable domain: DVKVTQSSRYLVKRTGEKVFLECVQDMDHENMFWYRQDPGLGLRLIYFSYDVKMKEKGDIPEGYSVSREKKERFSLILESASTNQTSMYLCASSPDRRAGRWTDTQYFGPGTRLTVL.

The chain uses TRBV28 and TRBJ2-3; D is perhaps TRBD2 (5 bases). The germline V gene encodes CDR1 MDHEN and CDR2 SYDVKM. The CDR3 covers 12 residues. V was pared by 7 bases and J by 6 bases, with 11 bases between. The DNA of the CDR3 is TGTGCCAGCACTCTGGAGGATGATACGCAGTATTTT. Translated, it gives CASTLEDDTQYF.

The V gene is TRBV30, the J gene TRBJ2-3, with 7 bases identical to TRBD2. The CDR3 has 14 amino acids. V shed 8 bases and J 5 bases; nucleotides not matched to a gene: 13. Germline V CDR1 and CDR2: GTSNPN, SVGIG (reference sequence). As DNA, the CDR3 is TGTGCCGCCGGTCCGGGCTGGGAGGGAGATACGCAGTATTTT. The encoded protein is CAAGPGWEGDTQYF.

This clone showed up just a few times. The CDR3 region has the DNA TGTGCCAGCAGCCCAAGGACAGGGGAGCAGTTCTTC. This translates into CASSPRTGEQFF. This chain joins TRBV11-2 and TRBJ2-1, with 8 bases identical to TRBD1. The V gene end was trimmed by 5 bases and the J gene end by 10 bases; junction bases not matched to a gene: 4. The V gene's germline CDR1 is SGHAT and CDR2 FQNNGV. This CDR3 is 12 amino acids long.

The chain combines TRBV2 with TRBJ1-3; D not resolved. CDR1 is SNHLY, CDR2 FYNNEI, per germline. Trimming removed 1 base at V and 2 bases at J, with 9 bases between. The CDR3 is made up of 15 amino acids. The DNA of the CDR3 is TGTGCCAGCAGTGAAGAAACAGTCCCTGGAAACACCATATATTTT. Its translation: CASSEETVPGNTIYF. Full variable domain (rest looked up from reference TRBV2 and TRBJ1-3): EPEVTQTPSHQVTQMGQEVILRCVPISNHLYFYWYRQILGQKVEFLVSFYNNEISEKSEIFDDQFSVERPDGSNFTLKIRSTKLEDSAMYFCASSEETVPGNTIYFGEGSWLTVV.

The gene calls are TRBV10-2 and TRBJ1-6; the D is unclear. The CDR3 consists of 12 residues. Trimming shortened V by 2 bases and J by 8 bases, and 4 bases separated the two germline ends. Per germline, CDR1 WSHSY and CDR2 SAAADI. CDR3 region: CASSEKDSPLHF. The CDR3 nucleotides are TGCGCCAGCAGTGAGAAGGATTCACCCCTCCACTTT.

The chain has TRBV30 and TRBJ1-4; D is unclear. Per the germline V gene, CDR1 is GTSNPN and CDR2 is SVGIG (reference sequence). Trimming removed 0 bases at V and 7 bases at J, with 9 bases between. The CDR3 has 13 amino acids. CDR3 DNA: TGTGCCTGGAGTGTTAGTCGTGCTGAAAAACTGTTTTTT. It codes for CAWSVSRAEKLFF.

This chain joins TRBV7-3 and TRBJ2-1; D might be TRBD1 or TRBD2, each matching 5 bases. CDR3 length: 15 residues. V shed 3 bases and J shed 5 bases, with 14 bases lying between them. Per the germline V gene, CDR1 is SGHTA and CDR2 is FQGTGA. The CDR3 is CASSLIAGTHNEQFF. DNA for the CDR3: TGTGCCAGCAGCTTGATTGCCGGGACCCACAATGAGCAGTTCTTC.

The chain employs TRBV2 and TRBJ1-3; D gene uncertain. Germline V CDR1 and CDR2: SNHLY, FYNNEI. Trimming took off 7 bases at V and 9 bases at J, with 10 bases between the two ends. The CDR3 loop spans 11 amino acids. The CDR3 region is CASTEGGTIYF. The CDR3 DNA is TGTGCCAGCACCGAGGGTGGCACCATATATTTT.

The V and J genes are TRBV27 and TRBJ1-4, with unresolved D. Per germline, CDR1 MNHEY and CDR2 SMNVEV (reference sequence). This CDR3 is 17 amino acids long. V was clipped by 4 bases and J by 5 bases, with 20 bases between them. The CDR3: CASSSGRKLIGNEKLFF. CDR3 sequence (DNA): TGTGCCAGCAGTTCTGGCCGGAAGTTAATCGGAAATGAAAAACTGTTTTTT. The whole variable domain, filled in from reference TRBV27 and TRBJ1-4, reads EAQVTQNPRYLITVTGKKLTVTCSQNMNHEYMSWYRQDPGLGLRQIYYSMNVEVTDKGDVPEGYKVSRKEKRNFPLILESPSPNQTSLYFCASSSGRKLIGNEKLFFGSGTQLSVL.

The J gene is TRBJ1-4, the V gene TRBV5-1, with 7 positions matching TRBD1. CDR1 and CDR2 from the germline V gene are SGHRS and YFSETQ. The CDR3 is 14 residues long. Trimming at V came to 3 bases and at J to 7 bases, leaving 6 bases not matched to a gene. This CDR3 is CASSYTRQGEKLFF. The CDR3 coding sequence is TGCGCCAGCAGCTATACCCGACAGGGTGAAAAACTGTTTTTT.

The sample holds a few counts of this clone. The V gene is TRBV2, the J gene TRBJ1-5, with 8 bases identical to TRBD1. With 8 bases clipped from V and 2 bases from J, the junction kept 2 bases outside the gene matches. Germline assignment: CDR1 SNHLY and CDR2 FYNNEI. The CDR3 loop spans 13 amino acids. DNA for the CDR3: TGTGCCAGCCAGGGACAGGGCAATCAGCCCCAGCATTTT. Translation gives CASQGQGNQPQHF.

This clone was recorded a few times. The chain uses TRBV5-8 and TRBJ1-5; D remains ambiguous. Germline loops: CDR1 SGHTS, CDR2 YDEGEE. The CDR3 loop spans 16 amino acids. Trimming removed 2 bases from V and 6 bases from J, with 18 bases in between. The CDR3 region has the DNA TGTGCCAGCAGCTTTCACTCTCCTGGGGTTGGTCAGCCCCAGCATTTT. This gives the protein CASSFHSPGVGQPQHF.

The CDR3 loop reads CASTEDLTEQFF. CDR3 nucleotides: TGTGCCAGCACCGAGGATCTTACGGAGCAGTTCTTC. V is TRBV2 and J is TRBJ2-1, with no clear D. The CDR3 is made up of 12 amino acids. V lost 7 bases and J 10 bases, leaving 14 bases between the germline ends. Germline V gives CDR1 SNHLY, CDR2 FYNNEI.